Listed here are 10 T cell receptor beta chains from one sample, sequenced in a study of blood T cell repertoires in COVID-19. TCRdb's table, derived via immunoSEQ multiplex PCR, lists solely in-frame clones and lacks some. The sample has 250,000 to 350,000 clones, 88% seen once. Sequences were obtained from PBMCs or T cells enriched from blood (not recorded which). These receptors were collected from a woman between 50 and 59 years old who had recovered from COVID-19.

The chain links TRBV9 to TRBJ1-2; D is unclear. This CDR3 contains 14 residues. Between the trimmed V and J ends, which lost 4 bases and 4 bases, there was a span of 14 bases. Germline CDR1 and CDR2: SGDLS and YYNGEE. CDR3 loop: CASSLPGKGYGYTF. In nucleotides, the CDR3 is TGTGCCAGCAGCCTTCCGGGGAAGGGCTATGGCTACACCTTC.

This chain connects TRBV6-2 or TRBV6-3 to TRBJ1-1; D remains ambiguous. The CDR3 spans 13 residues. Germline V CDR1 and CDR2: MNHEY, SVGEGT. Deletions cut 4 bases from V and 6 bases from J, with 12 bases between. The CDR3 is CASSFSATAEAFF. The DNA for the CDR3 is TGTGCCAGCAGTTTCTCGGCCACCGCTGAAGCTTTCTTT.

The chain employs TRBV11-3 and TRBJ2-3; D ambiguous. V was trimmed by 5 bases and J by 2 bases, leaving 8 bases between them. CDR1 SGHNT and CDR2 YENEEA come from the germline V gene. This CDR3 comprises 13 residues. The CDR3 DNA follows: TGTGCCAGCAGCCCTGGCATCACAGATACGCAGTATTTT. This codes for CASSPGITDTQYF.

The J gene is TRBJ2-2, the V gene TRBV5-1; 9 nucleotides align to TRBD1. Germline CDR1 is SGHRS and CDR2 is YFSETQ. V gave up 0 bases and J gave up 7 bases; unmatched junction bases: 7. This CDR3 has 16 residues. The CDR3 protein is CASSLAGQGTGGELFF. DNA of the CDR3: TGCGCCAGCAGCTTGGCCGGACAGGGGACGGGCGGGGAGCTGTTTTTT. The full variable domain, rest sourced from reference TRBV5-1 and TRBJ2-2, is KAGVTQTPRYLIKTRGQQVTLSCSPISGHRSVSWYQQTPGQGLQFLFEYFSETQRNKGNFPGRFSGRQFSNSRSEMNVSTLELGDSALYLCASSLAGQGTGGELFFGEGSRLTVL.

The chain has TRBV10-3 and TRBJ1-1, with D tentatively TRBD1 (5 bases). Trimming left V 0 bases short and J 0 bases short, with 8 bases between. Per the germline V gene, CDR1 is ENHRY and CDR2 is SYGVKD. The CDR3 sequence is 15 residues long. DNA for the CDR3: TGTGCCATCAGTGAGTCGGGACTGGTGAACACTGAAGCTTTCTTT. Amino acid sequence: CAISESGLVNTEAFF.

This rearrangement joins TRBV11-1 to TRBJ1-1; D not certain. Germline-derived CDR1 and CDR2 are SGHAT and FQDESV (reference sequence). Trimming removed 4 bases at V and 1 base at J, with 10 bases between. The CDR3 is 14 amino acids. The CDR3 loop is CASSSRSRNTEAFF. Written as DNA, the CDR3 is TGTGCCAGCAGCTCCAGATCTAGGAACACTGAAGCTTTCTTT. The full variable domain, in which reference TRBV11-1 and TRBJ1-1 provide the parts outside the CDR3, is EAEVAQSPRYKITEKSQAVAFWCDPISGHATLYWYRQILGQGPELLVQFQDESVVDDSQLPKDRFSAERLKGVDSTLKIQPAELGDSAMYLCASSSRSRNTEAFFGQGTRLTVV.

V usage is TRBV3-1 (or the pseudogene TRBV3-2) and J usage is TRBJ1-2, with D possibly matching TRBD1 (5 bases). This CDR3 is built from 14 residues. The germline V and J ends were trimmed by 6 bases and 7 bases, with 18 bases remaining between them. The germline CDR1 and CDR2 sequences are LGHDT and YNNKEL (reference sequence). The CDR3 region has the DNA TGTGCCAGCAGTCGCTCCTTTCAGGGCGCTGGCTACACCTTC. Its protein product is CASSRSFQGAGYTF.

This clone occurred once. This sample also contains other DNA sequences that code for the same CDR3. The chain couples TRBV7-2 to TRBJ2-7, with 7 positions matching TRBD1. V lost 1 base to trimming and J lost 1 base; unmatched junction nucleotides: 4. The CDR3 runs to 15 residues. CDR1 is SGHTA and CDR2 is FQGNSA in the germline V gene. CDR3 residues: CASSLGQGESYEQYF. The CDR3 nucleotides read TGTGCCAGCAGCTTAGGGCAGGGGGAATCCTACGAGCAGTACTTC.

J is TRBJ2-5 and V is TRBV7-2, with D uncertain. V was trimmed by 5 bases and J by 6 bases, leaving 13 bases between them. The CDR3 has 13 residues. Germline V gene sequence: CDR1 SGHTA, CDR2 FQGNSA. CDR3 DNA sequence: TGTGCCAGCAGCCACGACACCTCAAAGACCCAGTACTTC. It yields the protein CASSHDTSKTQYF.

For this clone: The sample holds other DNA sequences that translate to the same CDR3. This sequence joins TRBV9 and TRBJ1-1, with a weak D call TRBD1 (5 bases). CDR3 length: 14 residues. In germline, CDR1 is SGDLS, CDR2 YYNGEE. V lost 3 bases, J lost 0 bases, and 9 bases lay in between. CDR3 sequence: CASSGGLLNTEAFF. The DNA for the CDR3 is TGTGCCAGCAGCGGGGGACTATTGAACACTGAAGCTTTCTTT.